This is a list of T cell receptor beta chains from one sample in a study of blood T cell repertoires in COVID-19. Repertoires were generated with immunoSEQ multiplex PCR, while TCRdb's copy carries only in-frame clones and drops some. Among roughly 150,000 clones listed, approximately 90% were seen once. Sequencing input: peripheral blood. These TCRs come from a man aged 50 to 59 who had recovered from COVID-19. Each CDR3 is given without its conserved first and last residue.

V gene	CDR3 protein
TRBV6-4	ASSDGGPDTQY
TRBV6-5	ASSSGQGIHGYT
TRBV11-2	ASSKKQGARQPQH
TRBV9	ASSEAPQAREQY
TRBV2	ASKGEVGGNEQF
TRBV29-1	SVEDRGAYEQY
TRBV5-1	ASSLLGLAGGSADTQY
TRBV28	ATRQGASEETQY
TRBV7-2	ASSLNLIQGPGGYT
TRBV6-5	ASKETGNQPQH
TRBV5-6	ASSFGTGNSPLH
TRBV3-1/TRBV3-2	ASSPDLRGGGTEAF
TRBV19	ASRWDSQRREQY